Listed below are T cell receptor beta chains from one sample, sequenced in a study of T cell responses to AZD1222 COVID-19 vaccine. The assay was immunoSEQ multiplex PCR, and TCRdb's table has in-frame clones only and misses some. The sample lists 120,000 or so clones; about 89% were seen once. Sequencing used peripheral blood, obtained on day 0 of AZD1222 vaccination. The receptors were sampled from an adult in good health. Each CDR3 is given with its conserved first and last residue. Fields, in order: J gene, V gene, D gene, clone size, CDR3 DNA, CDR3 protein. The D gene is left open where the match is weak. The size of a clone is reported for some rows only, either as once, few or many, or as a class for expanded clones.

>TRBJ2-1|TRBV29-1|NA|NA
TGCAGCGTTGAATCGACAGCCTACAATGAGCAGTTCTTC
CSVESTAYNEQFF
>TRBJ1-5|TRBV7-8|NA|NA
TGTGCCAGCAGCTTAGTAGGCAGGTCGGGCAATCAGCCCCAGCATTTT
CASSLVGRSGNQPQHF
>TRBJ2-1|TRBV7-2|NA|NA
TGTGCCAGCAGCGACCGGGACGGCACATACAATGAGCAGTTCTTC
CASSDRDGTYNEQFF
>TRBJ1-3|TRBV7-9|NA|NA
TGTGCCAGCAGTTGGGACGGAAACACCATATATTTT
CASSWDGNTIYF
>TRBJ1-2|TRBV27|NA|NA
TGTGCCAGCAGTTTTGCAGATAACTATGGCTACACCTTC
CASSFADNYGYTF
>TRBJ1-2|TRBV29-1|NA|NA
TGCAGCGTTGGGGAGATCAACTATGGCTACACCTTC
CSVGEINYGYTF
>TRBJ1-2|TRBV12-3/TRBV12-4|NA|NA
TGTGCCAGCAGTTTTGAGGGGAGCTATGGCTACACCTTC
CASSFEGSYGYTF
>TRBJ2-3|TRBV27|NA|once
TGTGCCAGCAGTCCCACCCTCTTGGCGCAGTATTTT
CASSPTLLAQYF
>TRBJ1-1|TRBV12-3/TRBV12-4|NA|NA
TGTGCCAGCAGTTCTCGTAGGAGAACTGAAGCTTTCTTT
CASSSRRRTEAFF
>TRBJ1-2|TRBV3-1/TRBV3-2|TRBD1|NA
TGTGCCAGCAGCCCGAGGCCGGGACAGTCTACCTATGGCTACACCTTC
CASSPRPGQSTYGYTF
>TRBJ2-5|TRBV29-1|NA|NA
TGCAGCGTCTTCCCCGGGGATAACCAAGAGACCCAGTACTTC
CSVFPGDNQETQYF
>TRBJ1-1|TRBV6-5|NA|once
TGTGCCAGCACCCTTGACAGAAACACTGAAGCTTTCTTT
CASTLDRNTEAFF
>TRBJ2-7|TRBV6-2/TRBV6-3|NA|NA
TGTGCCAGCAGCGGAGAAGGTGCGGGGAAGTACGAGCAGTACTTC
CASSGEGAGKYEQYF
>TRBJ1-5|TRBV10-3|NA|NA
TGTGCCATCAGTGAGGGTTTCAATCAGCCCCAGCATTTT
CAISEGFNQPQHF
>TRBJ1-5|TRBV19|NA|NA
TGTGCCAGTAGTCCCTACTGGGGGGGAAGCTATCAGCCCCAGCATTTT
CASSPYWGGSYQPQHF